This T cell receptor beta chain stems from a study of cytomegalovirus exposure and HLA in healthy donors. The study ran its PCR with 60 Vbeta and 13 Jbeta primers. Some clones are missing from TCRdb's copy, which holds only in-frame ones; the method was immunoSEQ multiplex PCR. The sample carries about 130,000 clones, 70% to 80% recorded once. This sequence originates from a human donor in good health. Material: PBMCs.

The CDR3 bases are TGTGCCAGCAGCTTAGTTGGAGGTATTCAGCCCCAGCATTTT. This sequence encodes CASSLVGGIQPQHF. V usage is TRBV7-2 and J usage is TRBJ1-5; no clear D. This CDR3 comprises 14 residues. Trimming pared 1 base from V and 6 bases from J, leaving 10 bases between. The germline CDR1 and CDR2 sequences are SGHTA and FQGNSA.